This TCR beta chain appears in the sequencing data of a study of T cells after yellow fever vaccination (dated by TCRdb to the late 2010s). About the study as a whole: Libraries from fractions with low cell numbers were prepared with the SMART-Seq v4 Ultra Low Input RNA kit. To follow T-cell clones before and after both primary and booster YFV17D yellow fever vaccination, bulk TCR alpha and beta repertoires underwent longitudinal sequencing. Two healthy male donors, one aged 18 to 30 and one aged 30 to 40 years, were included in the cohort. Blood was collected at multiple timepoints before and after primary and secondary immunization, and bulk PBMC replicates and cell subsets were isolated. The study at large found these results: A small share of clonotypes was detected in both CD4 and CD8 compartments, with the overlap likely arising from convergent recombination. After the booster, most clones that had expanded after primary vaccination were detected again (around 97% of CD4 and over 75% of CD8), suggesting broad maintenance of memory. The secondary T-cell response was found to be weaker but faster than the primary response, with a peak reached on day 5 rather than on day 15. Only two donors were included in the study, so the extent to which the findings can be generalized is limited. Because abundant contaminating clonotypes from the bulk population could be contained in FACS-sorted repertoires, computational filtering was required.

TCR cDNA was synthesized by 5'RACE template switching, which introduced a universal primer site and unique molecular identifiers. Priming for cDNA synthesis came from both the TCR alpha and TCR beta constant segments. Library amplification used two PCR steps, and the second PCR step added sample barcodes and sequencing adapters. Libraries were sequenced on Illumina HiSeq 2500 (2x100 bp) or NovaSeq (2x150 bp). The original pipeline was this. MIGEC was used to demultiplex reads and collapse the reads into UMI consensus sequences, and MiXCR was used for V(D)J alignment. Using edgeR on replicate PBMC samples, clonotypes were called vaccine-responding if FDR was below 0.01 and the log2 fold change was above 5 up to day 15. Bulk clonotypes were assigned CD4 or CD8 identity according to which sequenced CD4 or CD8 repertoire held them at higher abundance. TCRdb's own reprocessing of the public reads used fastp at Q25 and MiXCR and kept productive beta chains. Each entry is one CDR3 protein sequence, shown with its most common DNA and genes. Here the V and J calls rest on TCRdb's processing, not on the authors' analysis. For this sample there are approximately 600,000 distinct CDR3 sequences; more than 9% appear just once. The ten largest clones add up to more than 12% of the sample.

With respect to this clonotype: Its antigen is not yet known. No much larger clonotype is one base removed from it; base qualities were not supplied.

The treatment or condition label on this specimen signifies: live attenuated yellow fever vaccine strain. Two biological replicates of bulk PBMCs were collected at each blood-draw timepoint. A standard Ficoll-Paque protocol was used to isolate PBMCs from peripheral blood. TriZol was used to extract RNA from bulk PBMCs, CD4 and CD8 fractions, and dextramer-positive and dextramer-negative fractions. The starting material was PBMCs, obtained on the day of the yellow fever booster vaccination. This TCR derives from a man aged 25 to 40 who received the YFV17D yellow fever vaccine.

Here is the DNA: TGTGCCAGCGGGGACTGGAACAATGAGCAGTTCTTC. It codes for CASGDWNNEQFF. This chain is built from TRBV6-2 or TRBV6-3 and TRBJ2-1; D gene: possibly TRBD2, on 6 matching bases. From its cysteine to its phenylalanine, the CDR3 spans 12 amino acids. Only the CDR3 portion is preserved as DNA: 36 bases, with reading frame beginning at the first base. The V end loses 8 bases and the J end loses 5 bases, and a stretch of 10 bases separates them. The germline V gene encodes CDR1 MNHEY and CDR2 SVGEGT.